The text below deals with one T cell receptor (beta chain). Its antigen remains unknown. Time point denoted: week 35, safety follow-up. Vaccination comprised doses that each held 300 ug of mutant IDH1 20-mer peptide, plus topical imiquimod. Eight vaccinations went to patients in weeks 1, 3, 5, 7, 11, 15, 19, 23. Generated by immunoSEQ multiplex PCR, the TCRdb table keeps only in-frame clones and is missing some. This repertoire shows about 55,000 clones, around 84% found once; its top ten account for approximately 4.3%. The sample is drawn from a study of a mutant IDH1 vaccine in newly diagnosed glioma. Overall study: Vaccination began 4-6 weeks post radiotherapy alone, or with temozolomide cycles. Visit V12 was scheduled at week 35 and visit V13 at week 47.

Findings and limits, study-wide: With respect to changes in top peripheral T cell clonotypes, pseudoprogression seemed unrelated.

This specimen consisted of PBMCs, obtained from a glioma patient whose treatment included an IDH1 peptide vaccine. The receptor was isolated from a young woman with glioma.

The CDR3 nucleotides are TGTGCCAGCAGCGCCGGGACAGGGGTCCGCACAGATACGCAGTATTTT. Its translation is CASSAGTGVRTDTQYF. The rearrangement joins TRBV5-8 to TRBJ2-3; TRBD1 matches 10 bases. The V gene end was trimmed by 4 bases and the J gene end by 1 base; junction bases not matched to a gene: 6. The CDR3 runs to 16 residues. Germline CDR1 and CDR2: SGHTS and YDEGEE.